The rows below give T cell receptor beta chains drawn from one sample of a study of early T cells in non-severe SARS-CoV-2 infection. TCRdb ran MiXCR on the 5' RACE reads and lists one entry per CDR3 protein. Among 39,000 or so distinct CDR3 sequences listed, less than 7% were seen once. The source material was whole blood, sampled at baseline. These receptors were collected from an adult who was a healthcare worker with PCR-confirmed SARS-CoV-2 infection or an uninfected control (not recorded which). Both conserved end residues are part of each CDR3. The D gene is left open where the match is weak. Size is omitted from some rows. Given values are once, few, many or a class for expanded clones.

j_gene: TRBJ1-2
v_gene: TRBV4-2
abundance: many
d_gene: .
CDR3nt: TGTGCCAGCAGCCAAGATGCCTATGGCTACACCTTC
CDR3aa: CASSQDAYGYTF

j_gene: TRBJ1-6
v_gene: TRBV5-6
abundance: many
d_gene: .
CDR3nt: TGTGCCAGCAGCTTGACAACCAATTCACCCCTCCACTTT
CDR3aa: CASSLTTNSPLHF

j_gene: TRBJ2-5
v_gene: TRBV6-6
abundance: few
d_gene: TRBD1
CDR3nt: TGTGCCAGCAGGCTAAGGACAGGCCAAGGGACCCAGTACTTC
CDR3aa: CASRLRTGQGTQYF

j_gene: TRBJ1-6
v_gene: TRBV2
abundance: .
d_gene: .
CDR3nt: TGTGCCAGCAGTGAACAAAGGGGGACGAATTCACCCCTCCACTTT
CDR3aa: CASSEQRGTNSPLHF

j_gene: TRBJ1-1
v_gene: TRBV27
abundance: many
d_gene: .
CDR3nt: TGTGCCAGCACATCGAGTGGGGGGCCCACTGAAGCTTTCTTT
CDR3aa: CASTSSGGPTEAFF

j_gene: TRBJ2-1
v_gene: TRBV7-9
abundance: few
d_gene: TRBD2
CDR3nt: TGTGCCAGCAGCTTAAGAGGCGGGAGGATAGGGAATGAGCAGTTCTTC
CDR3aa: CASSLRGGRIGNEQFF

j_gene: TRBJ1-5
v_gene: TRBV20-1
abundance: medium-sized
d_gene: .
CDR3nt: TGCAGTGCTATCGGGGGGCTTCAGCCCCAGCATTTT
CDR3aa: CSAIGGLQPQHF

j_gene: TRBJ2-1
v_gene: TRBV24-1
abundance: many
d_gene: TRBD2
CDR3nt: TGTGCCACCAGCACAGCGGGAGTAGGATACAATGAGCAGTTCTTC
CDR3aa: CATSTAGVGYNEQFF

j_gene: TRBJ1-6
v_gene: TRBV9
abundance: many
d_gene: .
CDR3nt: TGTGCCAGCAGCTCGGATAGCTCCTATAATTCACCCCTCCACTTT
CDR3aa: CASSSDSSYNSPLHF

j_gene: TRBJ2-5
v_gene: TRBV10-3
abundance: .
d_gene: .
CDR3nt: TGTGCCATCAGTGAAGAGAGGGTGGCCCAGTACTTC
CDR3aa: CAISEERVAQYF

j_gene: TRBJ2-7
v_gene: TRBV18
abundance: many
d_gene: .
CDR3nt: TGTGCCAGCTCACCCGGGTCCTACGAGCAGTACTTC
CDR3aa: CASSPGSYEQYF

j_gene: TRBJ2-4
v_gene: TRBV7-9
abundance: many
d_gene: .
CDR3nt: TGTGCCAGCACCCCTAGGGCCAAAAACATTCAGTACTTC
CDR3aa: CASTPRAKNIQYF

j_gene: TRBJ2-3
v_gene: TRBV7-6
abundance: .
d_gene: .
CDR3nt: TGTGCCAGCAGCTTAGCCCCAGATACGCAGTATTTT
CDR3aa: CASSLAPDTQYF

j_gene: TRBJ2-1
v_gene: TRBV20-1
abundance: many
d_gene: TRBD1
CDR3nt: TGCAGTGCTCAGGGGGCGGTGAGCTCCTACAATGAGCAGTTCTTC
CDR3aa: CSAQGAVSSYNEQFF

j_gene: TRBJ1-2
v_gene: TRBV7-8
abundance: .
d_gene: .
CDR3nt: TGTGCCAGCTTCGAACCGGGGGAAGTACGCTACACCTTC
CDR3aa: CASFEPGEVRYTF

j_gene: TRBJ2-1
v_gene: TRBV11-3
abundance: many
d_gene: TRBD2
CDR3nt: TGTGCCAGCAGCCCTAGCGGGACATACAATGAGCAGTTCTTC
CDR3aa: CASSPSGTYNEQFF

j_gene: TRBJ1-2
v_gene: TRBV7-8
abundance: .
d_gene: TRBD1
CDR3nt: TGTGCCAGCAGCTTTGGACAGGGCGGCTATGGCTACACCTTC
CDR3aa: CASSFGQGGYGYTF

j_gene: TRBJ1-6
v_gene: TRBV6-1
abundance: many
d_gene: .
CDR3nt: TGTGCCAGCGAGTTACAGCACCAAAATTCACCCCTCCACTTT
CDR3aa: CASELQHQNSPLHF

j_gene: TRBJ2-2
v_gene: TRBV6-2/TRBV6-3
abundance: few
d_gene: .
CDR3nt: TGTGCCAGCAAAGACGGACGGCTCGGGGAGCTGTTTTTT
CDR3aa: CASKDGRLGELFF

j_gene: TRBJ2-5
v_gene: TRBV11-2
abundance: many
d_gene: .
CDR3nt: TGTGCCAGCAGCTTAGCCCCGGGGGCCCAAGAGACCCAGTACTTC
CDR3aa: CASSLAPGAQETQYF

j_gene: TRBJ2-1
v_gene: TRBV2
abundance: few
d_gene: .
CDR3nt: TGTGCCAGCAGGGAGGACTGGCCTCAGCAGTTCTTC
CDR3aa: CASREDWPQQFF

j_gene: TRBJ2-7
v_gene: TRBV20-1
abundance: many
d_gene: TRBD1
CDR3nt: TGCAGTGCTCATGGACAGGGTGCGGGCGAGCAGTACTTC
CDR3aa: CSAHGQGAGEQYF

j_gene: TRBJ1-2
v_gene: TRBV7-2
abundance: many
d_gene: .
CDR3nt: TGTGCCAGCAGCGCCCCGGCGGCCTACTATGGCTACACCTTC
CDR3aa: CASSAPAAYYGYTF

j_gene: TRBJ2-7
v_gene: TRBV19
abundance: many
d_gene: TRBD2
CDR3nt: TGTGCCAGTAGTATAGTCCGGGGGACTAGCGGCGACGAGCAGTACTTC
CDR3aa: CASSIVRGTSGDEQYF

j_gene: TRBJ2-1
v_gene: TRBV5-1
abundance: many
d_gene: .
CDR3nt: TGCGCCAGCAGCATAAACAATGAGCAGTTCTTC
CDR3aa: CASSINNEQFF

j_gene: TRBJ1-1
v_gene: TRBV18
abundance: many
d_gene: .
CDR3nt: TGTGCCAGCTCACCCCTCACTGAAGCTTTCTTT
CDR3aa: CASSPLTEAFF

j_gene: TRBJ2-1
v_gene: TRBV2
abundance: many
d_gene: TRBD2
CDR3nt: TGTGCCAGCAGTGAATTAAGCGGGGGGAGCTCCTACAATGAGCAGTTCTTC
CDR3aa: CASSELSGGSSYNEQFF

j_gene: TRBJ2-3
v_gene: TRBV7-2
abundance: many
d_gene: TRBD2
CDR3nt: TGTGCCAGCAGCCCCCCAGGGCCGGGACTAGCGGGGGGGCCGGGAGATACGCAGTATTTT
CDR3aa: CASSPPGPGLAGGPGDTQYF

j_gene: TRBJ2-4
v_gene: TRBV7-2
abundance: many
d_gene: TRBD1
CDR3nt: TGTGCCAGCAGACAGGGGACCCAAACGATTCAGTACTTC
CDR3aa: CASRQGTQTIQYF

j_gene: TRBJ2-1
v_gene: TRBV13
abundance: many
d_gene: TRBD1
CDR3nt: TGTGCCAGCAGCTTTAGGACAGGGGGCTTGGTGGGCTCCTACAATGAGCAGTTCTTC
CDR3aa: CASSFRTGGLVGSYNEQFF

j_gene: TRBJ1-1
v_gene: TRBV5-4
abundance: few
d_gene: TRBD1
CDR3nt: TGTGCCAGCAGCCGAGGACAGGAGAACACTGAAGCTTTCTTT
CDR3aa: CASSRGQENTEAFF

j_gene: TRBJ1-1
v_gene: TRBV30
abundance: many
d_gene: .
CDR3nt: TGTGCCTGGAGGTCTTACCGCGACACTGAAGCTTTCTTT
CDR3aa: CAWRSYRDTEAFF

j_gene: TRBJ2-1
v_gene: TRBV6-2/TRBV6-3
abundance: many
d_gene: TRBD2
CDR3nt: TGTGCCAGCAGTTCACCTCAGACTAGCGGGAGAAGGAGTGAGCAGTTCTTC
CDR3aa: CASSSPQTSGRRSEQFF

j_gene: TRBJ1-5
v_gene: TRBV15
abundance: many
d_gene: .
CDR3nt: TGTGCCACCAGCAGAGATAACCGAGGCAATCAGCCCCAGCATTTT
CDR3aa: CATSRDNRGNQPQHF

j_gene: TRBJ2-7
v_gene: TRBV6-6
abundance: many
d_gene: .
CDR3nt: TGTGCCAGCAGTTACTCCGGGCAGCACTCCTACGAGCAGTACTTC
CDR3aa: CASSYSGQHSYEQYF

j_gene: TRBJ2-3
v_gene: TRBV9
abundance: many
d_gene: .
CDR3nt: TGTGCCAGCAGCGTAGTGGGACTCAGCACAGATACGCAGTATTTT
CDR3aa: CASSVVGLSTDTQYF

j_gene: TRBJ1-1
v_gene: TRBV9
abundance: many
d_gene: TRBD1
CDR3nt: TGTGCCAGCAGCGCCGGGACAGGCGCCTATATGAACACTGAAGCTTTCTTT
CDR3aa: CASSAGTGAYMNTEAFF

j_gene: TRBJ2-5
v_gene: TRBV6-1
abundance: .
d_gene: .
CDR3nt: TGTGCCAGCACTCCTGGGGGTAAAGAGACCCAGTACTTC
CDR3aa: CASTPGGKETQYF

j_gene: TRBJ1-1
v_gene: TRBV6-5
abundance: many
d_gene: TRBD1
CDR3nt: TGTGCCAGCAGTTACCTAGGGGGGACAGGGAACACTGAAGCTTTCTTT
CDR3aa: CASSYLGGTGNTEAFF

j_gene: TRBJ1-4
v_gene: TRBV12-3/TRBV12-4
abundance: many
d_gene: .
CDR3nt: TGTGCCAGCAGCTACCGGCAGAGGGTAGGCGAAAAACTGTTTTTT
CDR3aa: CASSYRQRVGEKLFF

j_gene: TRBJ1-2
v_gene: TRBV7-2
abundance: .
d_gene: .
CDR3nt: TGTGCCAGCAGCCTCCGGGAGGGCAGGGGCACAAGGGTCATGTATGGCTACACCTTC
CDR3aa: CASSLREGRGTRVMYGYTF

j_gene: TRBJ1-2
v_gene: TRBV15
abundance: few
d_gene: .
CDR3nt: TGTGCCACCAGCAGTCCGGGGAGGCTTGAGGGACACTATGGCTACACCTTC
CDR3aa: CATSSPGRLEGHYGYTF

j_gene: TRBJ2-7
v_gene: TRBV5-1
abundance: .
d_gene: .
CDR3nt: TGCGCCAGCAGCGCGGGGACACCCGAGCAGTACTTC
CDR3aa: CASSAGTPEQYF

j_gene: TRBJ2-4
v_gene: TRBV7-9
abundance: medium-sized
d_gene: .
CDR3nt: TGTGCCAGCAGCTCTCCGGGTTTCGGAAACATTCAGTACTTC
CDR3aa: CASSSPGFGNIQYF

j_gene: TRBJ2-3
v_gene: TRBV27
abundance: few
d_gene: .
CDR3nt: TGTGCCAGCAGTTTCCTCCGCATTCCCCCTAGCACAGATACGCAGTATTTT
CDR3aa: CASSFLRIPPSTDTQYF

j_gene: TRBJ2-7
v_gene: TRBV10-2
abundance: many
d_gene: .
CDR3nt: TGCGCCAGCAGTGCCGGGGTGACCTACGAGCAGTACTTC
CDR3aa: CASSAGVTYEQYF

j_gene: TRBJ2-1
v_gene: TRBV20-1
abundance: many
d_gene: .
CDR3nt: TGCAGTGCTAGCGAGTCTAGCAGTGAGCAGTTCTTC
CDR3aa: CSASESSSEQFF

j_gene: TRBJ2-3
v_gene: TRBV6-2/TRBV6-3
abundance: .
d_gene: TRBD2
CDR3nt: TGTGCCAGCAGTTATCTCCTAGCGGGGTCGCTTCGTCGCACAGATACGCAGTATTTT
CDR3aa: CASSYLLAGSLRRTDTQYF

j_gene: TRBJ2-7
v_gene: TRBV5-1
abundance: few
d_gene: TRBD2
CDR3nt: TGCGCCAGCACCCATTCCGGGGAGGGAGAGCAGTACTTC
CDR3aa: CASTHSGEGEQYF

j_gene: TRBJ1-1
v_gene: TRBV29-1
abundance: many
d_gene: TRBD1
CDR3nt: TGCAGCGTTGCCCGGACAGGGGTCACTGAAGCTTTCTTT
CDR3aa: CSVARTGVTEAFF

j_gene: TRBJ1-2
v_gene: TRBV20-1
abundance: many
d_gene: .
CDR3nt: TGCAGTGCTGGGTTCGGGGTCGATGGCTACACCTTC
CDR3aa: CSAGFGVDGYTF

j_gene: TRBJ1-1
v_gene: TRBV20-1
abundance: many
d_gene: .
CDR3nt: TGCAGTGCTAGAGATTGGCGAAGACCGGTCCAGGGGTTCACTGAAGCTTTCTTT
CDR3aa: CSARDWRRPVQGFTEAFF